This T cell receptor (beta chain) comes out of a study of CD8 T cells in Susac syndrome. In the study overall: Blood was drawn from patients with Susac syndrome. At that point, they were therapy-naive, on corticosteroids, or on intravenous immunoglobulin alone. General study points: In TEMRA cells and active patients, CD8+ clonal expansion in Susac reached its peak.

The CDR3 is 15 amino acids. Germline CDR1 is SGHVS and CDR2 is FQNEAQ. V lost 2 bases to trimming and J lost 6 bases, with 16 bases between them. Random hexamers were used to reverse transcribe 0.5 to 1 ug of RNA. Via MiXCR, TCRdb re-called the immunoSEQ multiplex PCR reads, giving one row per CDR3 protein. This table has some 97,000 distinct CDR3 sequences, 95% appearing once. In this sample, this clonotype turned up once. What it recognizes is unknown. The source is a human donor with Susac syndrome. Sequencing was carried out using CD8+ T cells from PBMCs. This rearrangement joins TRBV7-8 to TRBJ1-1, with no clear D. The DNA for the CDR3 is TGTGCCAGCAGCTTAAATTTACGGCCACCCCCTGAAGCTTTCTTT. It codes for CASSLNLRPPPEAFF.